In its sample, the clone carrying this T cell receptor beta chain was seen a few times. CDR1 is SQVTM, CDR2 ANQGSEA, per germline. The J segment lost 5 bases and the V segment lost 2 bases, leaving 2 bases of the junction unmatched. The CDR3 is 12 residues long. As originally analysed: Amplification from reference gene primers served as the basis for estimated nucleated cell counts. TCRdb keeps only in-frame clones here, not all; method: immunoSEQ multiplex PCR. From that table come the V and J calls and clone size; the DNA was used to work out D and trimming. This repertoire shows some 36,000 clones, roughly 90% found once; its top ten account for around 35%. The entry originates in a study of blood T cell repertoires in COVID-19.

The chain recombines TRBV29-1 with TRBJ1-2; 7 bases align to TRBD1. This sequence was found in a man in his fifties or sixties with active or convalescent COVID-19. The specimen was peripheral blood. In DNA, the CDR3 is TGCAGCGTTGAACGGACAGGTTATGGCTACACCTTC. The encoded protein is CSVERTGYGYTF.